The source of this T cell receptor (beta chain) is a study of molecular identifiers for immune sequencing clone quantification. Study background: Replicates involved a five-way split of RNA from roughly 21,000 or 96,000 naive CD8 cells, with sequencing of four. Broader study findings: Spiked TCR RNA from one Jurkat cell reportedly showed up when mixed among 950,000 to 1,000,000 naive cells. Clones carrying above 20 RNA copies accounted for over 97% of effector molecules, under 1% in naive cells.

TCRdb passed the PCR reads through MiXCR, listing each CDR3 protein once. Here the sample spans roughly 300,000 distinct CDR3 sequences, 24% being singletons. Researchers sorted naive CD8 T cells as cells that were CD8+CD4-CCR7+CD45RA+. Germline CDR1 and CDR2: SGDLS and YYNGEE. The CDR3 contains 15 residues. The V end lost 2 bases, the J end lost 5 bases, and 14 bases lay between the germline ends. At least ten counts were recorded for this clonotype. What it binds is not known. The sequence was collected from a human donor in good health. Some libraries in this study had Jurkat cell RNA spiked in. Material for sequencing was naive CD8+ T cells from blood, with Jurkat cell RNA spiked in. Subset noted: FACS-sorted CD8+CD4-CCR7+CD45RA+ naive T cells. This sequence joins TRBV9 and TRBJ1-5; D gene uncertain. The CDR3 here is CASSVSPGGDQPQHF. CDR3 in DNA: TGTGCCAGCAGCGTGTCTCCTGGAGGAGATCAGCCCCAGCATTTT.